The 7 T cell receptor beta chains below come from one sample, sequenced in a study of blood T cells in healthy people across ages. Through a sample-barcoded 5' primer and a J-beta primer mix, a second PCR was run for about 6 to 11 cycles. MiXCR was run by TCRdb on the 5' RACE reads, yielding one entry per CDR3 protein. Here the sample spans hundreds of thousands of distinct CDR3 sequences, roughly two fifths being singletons. The sample taken for sequencing was blood. The source is a man older than 75 in good health.

The rearrangement joins TRBV24-1 to TRBJ2-3, with TRBD1 identical over 11 bases. V trimming: 4 bases; J trimming: 3 bases; junction bases outside the gene matches: 5. Germline-derived CDR1 and CDR2 are KGHDR and SFDVKD. The CDR3 runs 16 residues. The CDR3 DNA sequence: TGTGCCACCAGTGAGCGGACAGGGGGCGAAACAGATACGCAGTATTTT. It specifies CATSERTGGETDTQYF.

The J gene is TRBJ1-6, the V gene TRBV9; no reliable D call. V was cut by 7 bases and J by 8 bases, with 16 bases left in between. The germline V gene encodes CDR1 SGDLS and CDR2 YYNGEE. CDR3 length equals 14 residues. As DNA, the CDR3 is TGTGCCAGCGTCCAAACCGAAACAGATTCACCCCTCCACTTT. As protein: CASVQTETDSPLHF.

This rearrangement joins TRBV3-1 to TRBJ2-7, with 14 bases aligning to TRBD2. The V segment lost 4 bases and the J segment 1 base; nucleotides outside the gene matches: 3. CDR3 size: 16 residues. Germline values: CDR1 LGHDT, CDR2 YNNKEL (reference sequence). The CDR3 nucleotides read TGTGCCAGCAGCCGGACTAGCGGGGGGTCTTCCTACGAGCAGTACTTC. Translation: CASSRTSGGSSYEQYF.

The chain carries TRBV11-3 and TRBJ2-3, with D perhaps TRBD1 (5 bases). Germline V gives CDR1 SGHNT, CDR2 YENEEA. The CDR3 is 15 residues long. V was clipped by 6 bases and J by 0 bases, with 13 bases between them. The CDR3 here is CASRSRGHSTDTQYF. Here the CDR3 DNA reads TGTGCCAGCAGATCCCGCGGACATAGCACAGATACGCAGTATTTT.

This clonotype has just a few counts. V is TRBV20-1 and J is TRBJ2-4, with D possibly matching TRBD2 (6 bases). The end of the DNA fits TRBJ2-7 better, so the J call may be wrong. The CDR3 contains 14 residues. Per germline, CDR1 DFQATT and CDR2 SNEGSKA (reference sequence). CDR3 residues: CSARGGAATYEQYF. The CDR3 nucleotides are TGCAGTGCTAGAGGCGGGGCAGCCACCTACGAGCAGTACTTC.

This clonotype was recorded at least ten times. Given a much more abundant clone one base away, this may be a read error. The chain links TRBV7-2 to TRBJ2-7, with TRBD1 as a possible D gene (5 bases). The germline CDR1 and CDR2 sequences are SGHTA and FQGNSA. The CDR3 is made up of 14 amino acids. V gave up 5 bases and J gave up 5 bases, with 16 bases separating them. CDR3 coding DNA: TGTGCCAGCAGCGTAGATGCAGGGTCCGACGAGCAGTACTTC. This translates into CASSVDAGSDEQYF.

This clonotype showed up just a few times. The genes are TRBV3-1 and TRBJ2-3, with D possibly matching TRBD1 (6 bases). Trimming removed 5 bases at V and 1 base at J, with 13 bases between. CDR3 length: 15 amino acids. Germline-derived CDR1 and CDR2 are LGHDT and YNNKEL (reference sequence). CDR3 sequence reads: CASSYPDSRTDTQYF. CDR3 sequence (DNA): TGTGCCAGCAGCTATCCGGACAGCCGCACAGATACGCAGTATTTT.